Listed here is a single TCR beta chain. This sample was taken from a study of blood T cells in healthy people across ages. Through a sample-barcoded 5' primer and a J-beta primer mix, a second PCR was run for roughly 6 to 12 cycles. TCRdb re-analysed the 5' RACE reads in MiXCR, keeping a single row per CDR3 protein. In the table there are 900,000 to 950,000 distinct CDR3 sequences, roughly 28% of which are singletons. This CDR3 spans 14 amino acids. V gave up 3 bases and J gave up 11 bases; unmatched junction bases: 10. Looked up from germline, CDR1 is DFQATT and CDR2 is SNEGSKA (reference sequence). Individuals who donated were healthy Caucasians from Russia aged roughly 6 to 90. These same data were also listed under a study on T cells of mothers and their children. As that study records: The people who donated were three healthy Caucasian mothers and their six children. Relative to unrelated pairs, biologically related mother-child dyads exhibited marginally greater, non-significant overlap.

Sequencing used blood. This receptor was taken from a woman between 35 and 50 years old in good health. The chain uses TRBV20-1 and TRBJ2-5, with 12 bases that match TRBD2. The CDR3 spells CSASMTSGSFKQYF. The CDR3 DNA follows: TGCAGTGCTAGTATGACTAGCGGGAGTTTCAAGCAGTACTTC.